The rows below give T cell receptor beta chains drawn from one sample of a study of shared clonotypes between healthy human individuals. Using immunoSEQ multiplex PCR, the repertoire was profiled, and TCRdb retains in-frame clones only, with some absent. The top ten hold over 1.5% of the sample, which has about 2.1 million clones, around 93% seen once. The sample taken for sequencing was naive CD8+ T cells from PBMCs. These receptors originate from a man aged 18 to 29 in good health. Some clones in this sample may be carry-over from other donors' samples. Each CDR3 is given with its conserved first and last residue.

>TRBV9|TRBJ2-7
CASSVDRGGYEQYF
>TRBV4-3|TRBJ2-7
CASSQLGTGVYEQYF
>TRBV4-1|TRBJ2-7
CASSLVRDSSYEQYF
>TRBV5-1|TRBJ2-5
CASSLEAGYQETQYF
>TRBV2|TRBJ1-5
CASSEALRSERPQHF
>TRBV28|TRBJ1-1
CACCLRQGAEAFF
>TRBV13|TRBJ2-1
CASSSGRWNEQFF
>TRBV7-6|TRBJ2-1
CASSPGLAGDAPYNEQFF
>TRBV4-1|TRBJ2-7
CASSQTTSGRSYEQYF
>TRBV27|TRBJ2-1
CASSSSGSYNEQFF
>TRBV11-1|TRBJ2-5
CASSLVGGAETQYF
>TRBV14|TRBJ2-4
CASSPTPGQGSISKNIQYF
>TRBV1|TRBJ2-1
CTSSQGGEQFF
>TRBV19|TRBJ1-1
CASSKSLMNTEAFF
>TRBV7-9|TRBJ2-1
CASSPRQGTYNEQFF
>TRBV6-6|TRBJ1-3
CASSPLQGTAGNTIYF
>TRBV5-8|TRBJ1-4
CASSPAPRGEKLFF
>TRBV7-9|TRBJ2-2
CASSADLDHNTGELFF
>TRBV10-1|TRBJ2-1
CASSERYNTNEQFF
>TRBV7-9|TRBJ1-2
CASSLASRDRELNYGYTF
>TRBV27|TRBJ1-1
CASSFLSPGTEAFF
>TRBV5-6|TRBJ2-7
CASSFGTGSYEQYF
>TRBV25-1|TRBJ2-1
CASSEPSGTFYNEQFF
>TRBV27|TRBJ2-5
CASSFPGETQYF
>TRBV29-1|TRBJ2-1
CSVVTNEQFF
>TRBV7-3|TRBJ2-7
CASSSTTSYEQYF
>TRBV27|TRBJ1-1
CASSPKQGGGSTEAFF
>TRBV7-9|TRBJ2-5
CASSLDRGYQETQYF
>TRBV11-2|TRBJ2-2
CASSGPAGELFF
>TRBV5-1|TRBJ1-1
CASSLVPQGTMNTEAFF
>TRBV5-4|TRBJ1-2
CASRNEAGGPEYGYTF
>TRBV11-2|TRBJ2-1
CASSSGVYIGNEQFF
>TRBV6-6|TRBJ2-7
CASSYGPREQYF
>TRBV6-1|TRBJ1-1
CASSDPGTGRSTEAFF
>TRBV19|TRBJ1-2
CASSEGAGIYGYTF
>TRBV13|TRBJ1-1
CASSPGVNTEAFF
>TRBV5-5|TRBJ2-2
CASSLTQTVTGELFF
>TRBV7-9|TRBJ1-4
CASRPDHEKLFF
>TRBV2|TRBJ2-1
CASRGTLLPAYNEQFF
>TRBV6-5|TRBJ2-1
CASSYEAGSYNEQFF
>TRBV6-6|TRBJ2-7
CASSHGLAVDTYEQYF
>TRBV19|TRBJ2-1
CASSSGLAGAEQFF
>TRBV30|TRBJ2-5
CAWSVWGGETQYF
>TRBV27|TRBJ2-2
CASSLRQSNTGELFF
>TRBV2|TRBJ1-3
CASSEGRSGNTIYF